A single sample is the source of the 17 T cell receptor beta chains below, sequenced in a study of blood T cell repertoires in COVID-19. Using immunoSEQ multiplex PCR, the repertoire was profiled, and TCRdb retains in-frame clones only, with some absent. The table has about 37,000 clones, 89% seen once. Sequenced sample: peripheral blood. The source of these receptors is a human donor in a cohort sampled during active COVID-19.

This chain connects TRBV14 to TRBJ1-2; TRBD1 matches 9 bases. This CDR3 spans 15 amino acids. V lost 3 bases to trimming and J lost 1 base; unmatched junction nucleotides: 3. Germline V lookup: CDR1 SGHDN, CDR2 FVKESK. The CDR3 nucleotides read TGTGCCAGCAGCCATGGGACAGGGAGTAACTATGGCTACACCTTC. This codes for CASSHGTGSNYGYTF.

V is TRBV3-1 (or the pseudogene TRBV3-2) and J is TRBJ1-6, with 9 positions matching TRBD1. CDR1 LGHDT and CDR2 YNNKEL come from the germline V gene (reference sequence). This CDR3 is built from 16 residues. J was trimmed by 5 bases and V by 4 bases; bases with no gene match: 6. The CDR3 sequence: CASSPEGTGNNSPLHF. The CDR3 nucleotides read TGTGCCAGCAGCCCCGAGGGGACAGGGAATAATTCACCCCTCCACTTT.

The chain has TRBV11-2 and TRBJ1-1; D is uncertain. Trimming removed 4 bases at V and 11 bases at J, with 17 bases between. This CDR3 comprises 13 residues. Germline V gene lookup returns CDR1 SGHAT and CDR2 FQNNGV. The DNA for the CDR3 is TGTGCCAGCAGCTCGGTTAGAGGAAGAAACGCTTTCTTT. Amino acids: CASSSVRGRNAFF. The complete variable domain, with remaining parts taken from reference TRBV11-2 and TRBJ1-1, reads EAGVAQSPRYKIIEKRQSVAFWCNPISGHATLYWYQQILGQGPKLLIQFQNNGVVDDSQLPKDRFSAERLKGVDSTLKIQPAKLEDSAVYLCASSSVRGRNAFFGQGTRLTVV.

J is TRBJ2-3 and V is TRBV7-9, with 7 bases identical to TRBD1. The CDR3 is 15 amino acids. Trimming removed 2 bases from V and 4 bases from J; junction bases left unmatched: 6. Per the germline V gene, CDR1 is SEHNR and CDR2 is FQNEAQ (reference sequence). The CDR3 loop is CASSLLQGKADTQYF. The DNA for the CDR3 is TGTGCCAGCAGCTTATTACAGGGGAAAGCAGATACGCAGTATTTT.

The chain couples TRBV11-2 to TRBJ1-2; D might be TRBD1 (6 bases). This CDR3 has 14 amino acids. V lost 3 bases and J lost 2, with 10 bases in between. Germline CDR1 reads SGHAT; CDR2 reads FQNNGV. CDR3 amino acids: CASSLVTGNYGYTF. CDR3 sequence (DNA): TGTGCCAGCAGCTTGGTTACAGGGAACTATGGCTACACCTTC.

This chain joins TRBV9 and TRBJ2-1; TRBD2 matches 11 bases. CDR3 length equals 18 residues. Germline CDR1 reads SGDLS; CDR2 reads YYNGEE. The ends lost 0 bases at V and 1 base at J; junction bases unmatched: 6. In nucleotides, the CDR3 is TGTGCCAGCAGCGTAGCTGGGACTAGCGGCTTTTCCTACAATGAGCAGTTCTTC. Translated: CASSVAGTSGFSYNEQFF.

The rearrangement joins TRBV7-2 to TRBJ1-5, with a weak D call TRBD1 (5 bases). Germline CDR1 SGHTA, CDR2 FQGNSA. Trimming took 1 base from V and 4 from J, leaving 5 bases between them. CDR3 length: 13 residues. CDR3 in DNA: TGTGCCAGCAGCTTAGGACAGAATCAGCCCCAGCATTTT. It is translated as CASSLGQNQPQHF.

CDR3 protein: CASSSQGGVTGEQYF. In DNA, the CDR3 is TGTGCCAGCAGCTCCCAAGGAGGGGTAACTGGCGAGCAGTACTTC. The V call is TRBV11-1, the J call TRBJ2-7, with a weak D call TRBD2 (6 bases). Germline CDR1 is SGHAT and CDR2 is FQDESV (reference sequence). This CDR3 has 15 amino acids. The V end lost 4 bases, the J end lost 6 bases, and 19 bases lay between the germline ends.

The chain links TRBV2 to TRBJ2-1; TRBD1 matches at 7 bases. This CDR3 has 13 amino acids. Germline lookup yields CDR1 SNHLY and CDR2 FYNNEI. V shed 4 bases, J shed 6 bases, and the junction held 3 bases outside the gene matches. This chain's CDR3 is CASSGAGGNEQFF. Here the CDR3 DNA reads TGTGCCAGCAGTGGCGCAGGGGGCAATGAGCAGTTCTTC.

CDR3 residues: CSVMTSGSLYEQYF. CDR3 nucleotide sequence: TGCAGCGTTATGACTAGCGGGAGCCTCTACGAGCAGTACTTC. The chain couples TRBV29-1 to TRBJ2-7; 12 nucleotides line up with TRBD2. The junction had 5 bases not matched to a gene; V was cut back by 5 bases and J by 3 bases. Germline V gives CDR1 SQVTM, CDR2 ANQGSEA. The CDR3 runs 14 residues.

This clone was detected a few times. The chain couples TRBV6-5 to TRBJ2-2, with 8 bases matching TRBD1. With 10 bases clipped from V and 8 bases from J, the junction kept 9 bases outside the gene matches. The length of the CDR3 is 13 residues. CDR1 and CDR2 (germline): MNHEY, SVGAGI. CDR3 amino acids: CATQGQGSGELFF. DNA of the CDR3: TGTGCCACCCAAGGACAGGGTTCAGGGGAGCTGTTTTTT.

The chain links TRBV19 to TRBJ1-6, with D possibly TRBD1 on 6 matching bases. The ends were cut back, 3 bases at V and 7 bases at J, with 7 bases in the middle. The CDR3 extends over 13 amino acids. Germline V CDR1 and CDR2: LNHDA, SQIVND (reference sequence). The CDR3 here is CASSMGANSPLHF. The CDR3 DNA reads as TGTGCCAGTAGTATGGGGGCGAATTCACCCCTCCACTTT.

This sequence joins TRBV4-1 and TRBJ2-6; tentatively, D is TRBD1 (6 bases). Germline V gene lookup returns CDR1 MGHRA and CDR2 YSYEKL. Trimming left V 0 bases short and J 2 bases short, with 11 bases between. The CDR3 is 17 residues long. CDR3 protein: CASSQEGPGAGANVLTF. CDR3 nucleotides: TGCGCCAGCAGCCAAGAAGGTCCAGGGGCTGGGGCCAACGTCCTGACTTTC.

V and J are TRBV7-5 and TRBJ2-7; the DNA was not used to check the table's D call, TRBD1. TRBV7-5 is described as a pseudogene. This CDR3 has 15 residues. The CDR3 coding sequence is TGTGCCAGAAGCGTCAACAGGGGTACCCCTCGCGAGCAGTACTTC. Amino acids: CARSVNRGTPREQYF.

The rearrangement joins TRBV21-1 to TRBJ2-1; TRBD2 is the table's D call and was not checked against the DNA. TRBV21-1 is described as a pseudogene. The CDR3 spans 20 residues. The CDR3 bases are TGTGCCAGCAGCAAAGAGGAGGGTCATACCTCTTTAAGCTCCTACAATGAGCAGTTCTTC. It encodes CASSKEEGHTSLSSYNEQFF.

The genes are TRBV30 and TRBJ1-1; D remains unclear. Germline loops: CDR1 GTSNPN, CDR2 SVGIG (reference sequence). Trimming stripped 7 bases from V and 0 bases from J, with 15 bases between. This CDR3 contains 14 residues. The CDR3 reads CASSRILMNTEAFF. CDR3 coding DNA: TGTGCCTCCTCGCGTATTCTAATGAACACTGAAGCTTTCTTT.

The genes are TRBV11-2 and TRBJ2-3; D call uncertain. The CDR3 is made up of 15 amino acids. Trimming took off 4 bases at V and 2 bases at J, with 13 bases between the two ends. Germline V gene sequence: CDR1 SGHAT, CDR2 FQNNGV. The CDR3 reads CASSSSVRPTDTQYF. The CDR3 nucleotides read TGTGCCAGCAGCTCCTCGGTTCGCCCCACAGATACGCAGTATTTT.